The 9 T cell receptor beta chains reported below all come from one sample, sequenced in a study of metastatic and nonmetastatic thyroid tumors. Through MiXCR, TCRdb re-clonotyped the PCR reads. Of some 37,000 clones in the sample, roughly 50% were seen once. No patient had received any treatment before thyroid surgery. Sample: tumor tissue. The receptors here all came from a male donor with papillary thyroid cancer or a benign thyroid nodule (not recorded which). Some clones in this sample may be carry-over from other donors' samples.

The chain joins TRBV19 to TRBJ1-1; D not resolved. The V gene's germline CDR1 is LNHDA and CDR2 SQIVND (reference sequence). The CDR3 totals 12 residues. Trimming shortened V by 3 bases and J by 5 bases, and 7 bases separated the two germline ends. CDR3 nucleotide sequence: TGTGCCAGTAGTATTGGAAGGACTGAAGCTTTCTTT. It codes for CASSIGRTEAFF.

This clone was counted between two and nine times. The chain combines TRBV12-3 or TRBV12-4 with TRBJ1-2; 8 bases are a match to TRBD1. This CDR3 is 14 amino acids long. V shed 5 bases and J 6 bases; nucleotides not matched to a gene: 8. CDR3 protein: CASSIQGAGDGYTF. CDR3 bases: TGTGCCAGCAGTATCCAGGGGGCGGGTGATGGCTACACCTTC.

The genes are TRBV5-1 and TRBJ1-6; 7 bases align to TRBD1. CDR1 and CDR2 from the germline V gene are SGHRS and YFSETQ. The CDR3 is made up of 12 amino acids. V trimming: 4 bases; J trimming: 13 bases; junction bases outside the gene matches: 5. The CDR3 DNA sequence: TGCGCCAGCAGCGCAGGACAGGACCCCCTCCACTTT. The encoded protein is CASSAGQDPLHF.

This clone was picked up a small number of times. The rearrangement joins TRBV6-2 or TRBV6-3 to TRBJ1-1; D is unresolved. The CDR3 spans 12 residues. The germline V and J ends were trimmed by 4 bases and 2 bases, with 5 bases remaining between them. Germline CDR1 reads MNHEY; CDR2 reads SVGEGT. The CDR3 sequence is CASSSPNTEAFF. CDR3 sequence (DNA): TGTGCCAGCAGTTCCCCTAACACTGAAGCTTTCTTT.

The rearrangement links TRBV30 to TRBJ2-1, with D unclear. Germline V gene sequence: CDR1 GTSNPN, CDR2 SVGIG (reference sequence). The CDR3 extends over 12 amino acids. Trimming shortened V by 0 bases and J by 7 bases, and 7 bases separated the two germline ends. CDR3 nucleotides: TGTGCCTGGAGTGTACATCGGAATGAGCAGTTCTTC. Translation: CAWSVHRNEQFF.

The chain couples TRBV4-3 to TRBJ1-1, with D possibly TRBD1 on 5 matching bases. This CDR3 is 14 amino acids long. Germline CDR1 is LGHNA and CDR2 is YSLEER. Trimming pared 2 bases from V and 8 bases from J, leaving 15 bases between. The CDR3 nucleotides read TGCGCCAGCAGCCAACGACTGGGGCAGGGCGAAGCTTTCTTT. This gives the protein CASSQRLGQGEAFF.

The chain uses TRBV7-6 and TRBJ2-3; a weak D match, TRBD2 (7 bases). V lost 1 base and J 6 bases, leaving 23 bases between the germline ends. The CDR3 runs to 18 residues. Germline V lookup: CDR1 SGHVS, CDR2 FNYEAQ. The CDR3 bases are TGTGCCAGCAGCTTAGTAGGTGGGGGGGCCCCCAGTCCGGATACGCAGTATTTT. It yields the protein CASSLVGGGAPSPDTQYF.

This clone was found a few times. The rearrangement links TRBV28 to TRBJ1-2; unclear D gene. The V gene's germline CDR1 is MDHEN and CDR2 SYDVKM. V lost 7 bases, J lost 5 bases, and 11 bases lay in between. The CDR3 is 12 residues long. The DNA for the CDR3 is TGTGCCAGCAACGCACTTGATTATGGCTACACCTTC. Its protein is CASNALDYGYTF.

V gene TRBV12-3 or TRBV12-4 combines with J gene TRBJ2-3; 9 bases match TRBD2. With 5 bases clipped from V and 0 bases from J, the junction kept 6 bases outside the gene matches. CDR3 size: 16 residues. As DNA, the CDR3 is TGTGCCAGCAGTACCCGGCTAGCGGGGAGCACAGATACGCAGTATTTT. Translating gives CASSTRLAGSTDTQYF.